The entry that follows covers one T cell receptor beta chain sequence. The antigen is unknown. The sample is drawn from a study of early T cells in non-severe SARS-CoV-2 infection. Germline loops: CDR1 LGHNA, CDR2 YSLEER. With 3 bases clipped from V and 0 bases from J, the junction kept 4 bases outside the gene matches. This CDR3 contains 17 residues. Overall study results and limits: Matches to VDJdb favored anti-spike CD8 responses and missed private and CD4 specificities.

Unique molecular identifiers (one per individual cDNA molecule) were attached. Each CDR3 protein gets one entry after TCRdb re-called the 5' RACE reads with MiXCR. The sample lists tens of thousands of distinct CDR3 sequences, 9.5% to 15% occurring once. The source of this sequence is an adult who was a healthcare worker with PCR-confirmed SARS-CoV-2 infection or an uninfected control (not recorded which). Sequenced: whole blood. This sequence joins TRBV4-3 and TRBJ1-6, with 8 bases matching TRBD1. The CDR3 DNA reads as TGCGCCAGCAGCCAGGGACAGGCGAGCTCCTATAATTCACCCCTCCACTTT. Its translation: CASSQGQASSYNSPLHF.